The present T cell receptor (beta chain) was sequenced within a study of T-cell reconstitution after alpha-beta-depleted transplantation in children. The CDR3 extends over 14 amino acids. V shed 5 bases and J 5 bases; nucleotides not matched to a gene: 10. Per the germline V gene, CDR1 is SQVTM and CDR2 is ANQGSEA. Unique molecular identifiers were built into the TCRbeta library. TCRdb recomputed calls from the PCR reads with MiXCR, one row per CDR3 protein. The repertoire consists of approximately 490,000 distinct CDR3 sequences, with about 10% occurring once and the leading ten covering around 2%. At least ten counts were recorded for this clonotype. Its antigen is currently unknown. General study results and limits: Some patients showed high day-60 TCRbeta diversity, which derived from surviving recipient T cells and thymic progenitors. At the one-year point after transplant, T-cell counts and TCRbeta diversity were found to come mostly from T cells that had been newly produced.

The sample here was PBMCs, taken before TCRalphabeta/CD19-depleted stem cell transplant. The receptor's source is a child under 10 years old with inherited bone marrow failure, due to receive a stem cell transplant. J is TRBJ2-7 and V is TRBV29-1; 9 nucleotides agree with TRBD2. CDR3 loop: CSVLTGTSIHEQYF. The CDR3 DNA reads as TGCAGCGTTCTTACCGGGACTAGCATCCACGAGCAGTACTTC.